Listed below are T cell receptor beta chains from one sample, sequenced in a study of breast tumors, draining lymph nodes, adjacent tissues. MiXCR, applied by TCRdb to the multiplex PCR reads, yields one record per CDR3 protein. The sample lists 200,000 to 300,000 distinct CDR3 sequences; roughly 30% were seen once. The sample comprised axillary lymph node tissue. These receptors all stem from a female donor with breast cancer. Some clones in this sample may be carry-over from other donors' samples. Each CDR3 is given without its conserved first and last residue. A D gene is named only where the DNA matches it firmly.

d_call,j_call,v_call,cdr3_aa
TRBD1,TRBJ1-4,TRBV12-3/TRBV12-4,ASSRFWGQKEKLF
TRBD2,TRBJ2-1,TRBV20-1,SATGTSGSGNEQF
.,TRBJ2-4,TRBV20-1,SASTGIAKNIQY
.,TRBJ2-1,TRBV9,ASSVASLADEQF
.,TRBJ1-5,TRBV29-1,SVEVEHRHQPQH
.,TRBJ2-3,TRBV18,ASSPLQGPDTQY
TRBD2,TRBJ2-1,TRBV15,ATSRGVGTSAGDNEQF
.,TRBJ2-3,TRBV19,ASSIVTGSSTDTQY
.,TRBJ1-2,TRBV25-1,ASSPGRANGYT
TRBD2,TRBJ2-3,TRBV24-1,ATSGAPSGRFTDTQY
.,TRBJ2-1,TRBV20-1,SARDYNEQF
TRBD2,TRBJ2-1,TRBV20-1,NASGRANEQF
.,TRBJ2-1,TRBV2,ASSGGGAGTHEQF
.,TRBJ1-2,TRBV30,AWSREDYGYT
.,TRBJ1-4,TRBV24-1,ATSDSGFYLCAWTLGSREKLF
.,TRBJ1-6,TRBV12-3/TRBV12-4,ASSRRSPLH
TRBD2,TRBJ2-6,TRBV24-1,ATSDYLAGDGANVLT
TRBD1,TRBJ2-2,TRBV6-1,ATKGQGMNTGELF
.,TRBJ1-1,TRBV12-3/TRBV12-4,ASRRDVLNTEAF
.,TRBJ2-1,TRBV19,ASALRDLEVNEQF
.,TRBJ1-2,TRBV7-2,ASSLALSLSSYGDGYT
TRBD2,TRBJ2-2,TRBV29-1,SVGGGKAGELS
.,TRBJ2-3,TRBV24-1,ATSDAEPGAERYTQY
TRBD1,TRBJ1-5,TRBV30,ACGTGDSNQPQH
TRBD2,TRBJ2-3,TRBV2,ASTLAGELDTQY
.,TRBJ2-7,TRBV5-5,ASILSQGYEQY
.,TRBJ2-5,TRBV5-8,ASSLRGQGQETQY
TRBD2,TRBJ2-2,TRBV10-1,ASSGTSGRATGELF
.,TRBJ2-1,TRBV27,ASSFVGNEQF
TRBD1,TRBJ1-1,TRBV19,ASSSTTGRTEAF
.,TRBJ2-2,TRBV19,ASSIHANTGELF
.,TRBJ2-5,TRBV5-8,VSSSSGRRETQY
.,TRBJ1-2,TRBV28,ASGRLSGQDYGYT
TRBD1,TRBJ1-1,TRBV7-3,ASKGAITEAF
.,TRBJ2-7,TRBV12-5,ASGLTPYEQY
TRBD2,TRBJ2-5,TRBV20-1,SARWAGGYETQY
.,TRBJ2-7,TRBV2,ASSGRTLVYEQY
.,TRBJ2-7,TRBV11-3,ASSLGPSSEQY
.,TRBJ2-2,TRBV7-9,ASSLDLVRGLF
TRBD2,TRBJ2-1,TRBV4-1,ASSPFGTSGKYNEQF
.,TRBJ1-5,TRBV20-1,SAIGTSGWDMPQH
.,TRBJ2-5,TRBV20-1,SASPGGETQY
TRBD1,TRBJ1-2,TRBV6-5,ASSHSAGGVYGYT
TRBD1,TRBJ2-7,TRBV4-1,ASSQADRYRQGYEQY
.,TRBJ2-7,TRBV29-1,SVTSSPPYEQY
.,TRBJ1-3,TRBV18,ARGQPSGNTIY
TRBD2,TRBJ2-2,TRBV6-2/TRBV6-3,ASVWGTSTAGELF
.,TRBJ1-5,TRBV12-3/TRBV12-4,ASSFGTGQPQH
TRBD2,TRBJ2-5,TRBV12-5,ASALLAGASGYQETQY
TRBD1,TRBJ1-6,TRBV19,ASTHDRGGNSPLH
.,TRBJ1-5,TRBV30,AWSAFLGKRNQPQH
.,TRBJ2-1,TRBV5-1,ASSLETSYEQF
TRBD1,TRBJ2-1,TRBV24-1,ATSDRQGAEDEQF